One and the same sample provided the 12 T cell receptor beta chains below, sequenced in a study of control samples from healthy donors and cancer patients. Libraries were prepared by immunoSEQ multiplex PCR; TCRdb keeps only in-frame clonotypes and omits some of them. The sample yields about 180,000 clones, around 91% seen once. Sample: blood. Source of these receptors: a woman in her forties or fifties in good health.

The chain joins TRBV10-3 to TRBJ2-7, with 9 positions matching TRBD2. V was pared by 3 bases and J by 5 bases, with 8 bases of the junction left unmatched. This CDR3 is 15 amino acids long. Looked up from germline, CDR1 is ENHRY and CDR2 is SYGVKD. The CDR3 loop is CAISDSPGLADEQYF. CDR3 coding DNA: TGTGCCATCAGTGATTCTCCGGGACTAGCCGACGAGCAGTACTTC.

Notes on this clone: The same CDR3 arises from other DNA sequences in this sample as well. The CDR3 region has the DNA TGCGCCAGCAGCTTGGCAGTGAACACTGAAGCTTTCTTT. Residues: CASSLAVNTEAFF. The V call is TRBV5-1, the J call TRBJ1-1; no clear D. The V gene's germline CDR1 is SGHRS and CDR2 YFSETQ. The CDR3 length is 13 residues. With 0 bases removed from V and 0 bases from J, the gap between germline ends came to 3 bases.

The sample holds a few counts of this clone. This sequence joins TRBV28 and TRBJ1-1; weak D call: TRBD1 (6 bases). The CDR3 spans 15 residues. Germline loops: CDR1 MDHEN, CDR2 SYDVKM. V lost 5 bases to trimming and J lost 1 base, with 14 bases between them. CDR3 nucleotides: TGTGCCAGCAGTCCTGGGACATTCACGAACACTGAAGCTTTCTTT. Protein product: CASSPGTFTNTEAFF.

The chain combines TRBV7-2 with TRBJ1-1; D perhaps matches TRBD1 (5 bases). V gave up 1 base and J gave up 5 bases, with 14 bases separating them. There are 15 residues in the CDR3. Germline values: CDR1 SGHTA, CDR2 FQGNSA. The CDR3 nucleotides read TGTGCCAGCAGCTTAGACGGCAGAAAGGGGACTGAAGCTTTCTTT. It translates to CASSLDGRKGTEAFF. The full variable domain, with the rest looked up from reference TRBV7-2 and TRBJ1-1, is GAGVSQSPSNKVTEKGKDVELRCDPISGHTALYWYRQSLGQGLEFLIYFQGNSAPDKSGLPSDRFSAERTGGSVSTLTIQRTQQEDSAVYLCASSLDGRKGTEAFFGQGTRLTVV.

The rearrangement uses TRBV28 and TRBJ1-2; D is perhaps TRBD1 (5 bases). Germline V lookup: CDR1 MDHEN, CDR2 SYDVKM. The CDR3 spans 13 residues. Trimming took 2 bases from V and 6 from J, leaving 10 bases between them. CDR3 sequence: CASSLPPGHGYTF. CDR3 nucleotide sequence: TGTGCCAGCAGTTTACCCCCAGGGCATGGCTACACCTTC.

This chain's CDR3 is CATSRGGGQGGGEQFF. The CDR3, as DNA: TGTGCCACCAGCAGAGGAGGTGGGCAGGGGGGCGGTGAGCAGTTCTTC. The chain recombines TRBV15 with TRBJ2-1; a possible D gene is TRBD1 (7 bases). The V and J ends lost 1 base and 9 bases respectively, with 19 bases between them. The CDR3 runs to 16 residues. Germline V gene data show CDR1 as LNHNV and CDR2 as YYDKDF (reference sequence).

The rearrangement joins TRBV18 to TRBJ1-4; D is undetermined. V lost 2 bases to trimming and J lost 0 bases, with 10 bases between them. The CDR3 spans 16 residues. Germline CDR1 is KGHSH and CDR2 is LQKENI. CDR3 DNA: TGTGCCAGCTCACCATCGAGAACCGCAACTAATGAAAAACTGTTTTTT. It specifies CASSPSRTATNEKLFF.

The CDR3 nucleotides are TGTGCCAGTAGTATTCCCGGGGGAGTCTATGGCTACACCTTC. Its translation is CASSIPGGVYGYTF. V and J are TRBV19 and TRBJ1-2, with D possibly being TRBD1 (5 bases). V was clipped by 3 bases and J by 4 bases, with 12 bases between them. Germline V gene sequence: CDR1 LNHDA, CDR2 SQIVND (reference sequence). The CDR3 is 14 residues long.

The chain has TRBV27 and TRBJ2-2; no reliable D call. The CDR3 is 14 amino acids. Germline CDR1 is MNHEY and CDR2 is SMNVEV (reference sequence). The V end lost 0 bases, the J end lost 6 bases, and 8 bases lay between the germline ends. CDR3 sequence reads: CASSLSVRSGELFF. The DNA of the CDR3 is TGTGCCAGCAGTTTATCTGTAAGGTCCGGGGAGCTGTTTTTT.

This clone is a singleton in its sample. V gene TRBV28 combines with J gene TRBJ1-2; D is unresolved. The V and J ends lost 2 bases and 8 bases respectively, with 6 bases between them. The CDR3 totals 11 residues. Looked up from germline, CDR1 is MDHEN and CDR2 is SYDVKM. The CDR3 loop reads CASSLAGGYTF. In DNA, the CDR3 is TGTGCCAGCAGTTTAGCTGGAGGCTACACCTTC.

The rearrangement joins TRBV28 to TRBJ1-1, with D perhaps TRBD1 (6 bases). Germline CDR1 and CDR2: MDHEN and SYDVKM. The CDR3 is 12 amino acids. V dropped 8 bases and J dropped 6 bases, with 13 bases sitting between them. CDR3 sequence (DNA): TGTGCCAGCGGTGGGGGGCGTCCTGAAGCTTTCTTT. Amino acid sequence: CASGGGRPEAFF.

In DNA form, the CDR3 reads TGTGCCAGCAGTTTGACGGGAGCGGTGACAGATACGCAGTATTTT. As protein: CASSLTGAVTDTQYF. The V call is TRBV27, the J call TRBJ2-3; maybe TRBD2 (6 bases). V gave up 3 bases and J gave up 3 bases, with 13 bases separating them. The CDR3 is 15 amino acids. Germline V gene lookup returns CDR1 MNHEY and CDR2 SMNVEV (reference sequence).